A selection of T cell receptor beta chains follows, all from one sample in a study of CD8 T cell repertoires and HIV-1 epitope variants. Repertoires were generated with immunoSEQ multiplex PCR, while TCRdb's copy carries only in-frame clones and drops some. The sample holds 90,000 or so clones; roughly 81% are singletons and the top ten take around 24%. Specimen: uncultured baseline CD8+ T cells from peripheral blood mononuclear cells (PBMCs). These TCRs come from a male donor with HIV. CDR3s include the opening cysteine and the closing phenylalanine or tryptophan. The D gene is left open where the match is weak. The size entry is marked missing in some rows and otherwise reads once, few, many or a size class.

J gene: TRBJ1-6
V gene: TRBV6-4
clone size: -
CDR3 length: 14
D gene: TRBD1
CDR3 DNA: TGTGCCAGCAATAGTGGACAGGGGAATTCACCCCTCCACTTT
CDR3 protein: CASNSGQGNSPLHF

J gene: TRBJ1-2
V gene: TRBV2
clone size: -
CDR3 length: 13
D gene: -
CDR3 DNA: TGTGCCAGCAGTGAACAGGGTGCAGGGGGCTACACCTTC
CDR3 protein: CASSEQGAGGYTF

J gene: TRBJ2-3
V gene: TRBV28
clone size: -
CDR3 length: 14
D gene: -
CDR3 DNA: TGTGCCAGCAGTTTAATCGGGAGCACAGATACGCAGTATTTT
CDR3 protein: CASSLIGSTDTQYF

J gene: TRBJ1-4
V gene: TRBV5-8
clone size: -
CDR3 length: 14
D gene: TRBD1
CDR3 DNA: TGTGCCAGCAGCAGGACAGGGGGTGTCGAAAAACTGTTTTTT
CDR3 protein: CASSRTGGVEKLFF

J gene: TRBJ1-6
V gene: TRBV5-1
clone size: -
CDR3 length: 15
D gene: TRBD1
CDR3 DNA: TGCGCCAGCAGCTTGGGGACAGGGGCTGGCTCACCCCTCCACTTT
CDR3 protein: CASSLGTGAGSPLHF

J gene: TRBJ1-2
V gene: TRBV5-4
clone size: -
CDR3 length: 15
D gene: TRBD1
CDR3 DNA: TGTGCCAGCAGCTTTAGACAGGGGAGCTTGGAGGGCTACACCTTC
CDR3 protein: CASSFRQGSLEGYTF

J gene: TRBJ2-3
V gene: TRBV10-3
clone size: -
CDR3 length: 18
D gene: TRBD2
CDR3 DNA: TGTGCCATCAGTGACATTGGAAGGGGACTAGCGGGGACAGATACGCAGTATTTT
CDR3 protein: CAISDIGRGLAGTDTQYF

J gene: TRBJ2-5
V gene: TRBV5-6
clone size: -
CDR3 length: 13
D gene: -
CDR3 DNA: TGTGCCAGCAGCTTGCTGGGGTGGGAGACCCAGTACTTC
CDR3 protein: CASSLLGWETQYF

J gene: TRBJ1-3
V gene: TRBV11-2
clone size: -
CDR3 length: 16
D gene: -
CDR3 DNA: TGTGCCAGCAGCTTAGCGTTCCGGGGGCTGAGAAACACCATATATTTT
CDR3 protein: CASSLAFRGLRNTIYF

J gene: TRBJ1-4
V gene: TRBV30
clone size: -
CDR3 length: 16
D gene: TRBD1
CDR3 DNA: TGTGCCTGGAGATCGCCGAACAGGGGGGCTAATGAAAAACTGTTTTTT
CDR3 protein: CAWRSPNRGANEKLFF

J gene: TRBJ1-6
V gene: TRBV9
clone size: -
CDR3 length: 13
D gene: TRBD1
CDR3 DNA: TGTGCCAGCAGCGCGACAGGGAGCTCACCCCTCCACTTT
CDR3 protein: CASSATGSSPLHF

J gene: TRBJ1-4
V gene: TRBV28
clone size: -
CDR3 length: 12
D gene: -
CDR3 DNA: TGTGCCAGCAGGCGGGATAATGAAAAACTGTTTTTT
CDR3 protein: CASRRDNEKLFF

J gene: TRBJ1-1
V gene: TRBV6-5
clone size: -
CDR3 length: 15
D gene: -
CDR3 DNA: TGTGCCAGCAGTTACTCGGATTGGCAGGGTGGTGAAGCTTTCTTT
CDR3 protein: CASSYSDWQGGEAFF

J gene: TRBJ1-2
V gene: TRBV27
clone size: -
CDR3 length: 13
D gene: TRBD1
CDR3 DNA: TGTGCCAGCAAGGGACAGGGGTCCTATGGCTACACCTTC
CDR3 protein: CASKGQGSYGYTF

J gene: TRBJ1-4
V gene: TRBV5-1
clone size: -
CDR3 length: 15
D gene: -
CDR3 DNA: TGCGCCAGCAGACTAGACGGGTCAACTAATGAAAAACTGTTTTTT
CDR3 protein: CASRLDGSTNEKLFF

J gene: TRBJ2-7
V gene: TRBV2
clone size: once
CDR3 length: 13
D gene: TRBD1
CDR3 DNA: TGTGCCAGCATACAGGACAGGGGCAACGAGCAGTGCTTC
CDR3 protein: CASIQDRGNEQCF

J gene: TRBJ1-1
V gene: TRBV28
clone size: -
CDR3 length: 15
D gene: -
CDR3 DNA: TGTGCCAGCACACTCGCGGCGAGTTCGGACACTGAAGCTTTCTTT
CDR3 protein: CASTLAASSDTEAFF

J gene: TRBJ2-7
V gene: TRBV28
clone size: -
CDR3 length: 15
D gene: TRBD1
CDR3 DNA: TGTGCCAGCAGCGCCGGGGACAGGGGGCTTGGCGAGCAGTACTTC
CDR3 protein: CASSAGDRGLGEQYF

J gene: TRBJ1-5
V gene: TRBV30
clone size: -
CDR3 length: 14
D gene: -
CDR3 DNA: TGTGCCTGGTCCCCGGGACATGCGAATCAGCCCCAGCATTTT
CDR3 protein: CAWSPGHANQPQHF

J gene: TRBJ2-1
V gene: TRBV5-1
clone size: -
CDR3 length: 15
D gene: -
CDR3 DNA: TGCGCCAGCAGCTTGGTTTCCTTGGGAAGCGATGAGCAGTTCTTC
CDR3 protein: CASSLVSLGSDEQFF

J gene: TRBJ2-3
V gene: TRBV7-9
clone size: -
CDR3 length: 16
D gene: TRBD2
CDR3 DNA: TGTGCCAGCAGCCTGGTGGGGCTAGCGGCAACAGATACGCAGTATTTT
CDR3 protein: CASSLVGLAATDTQYF

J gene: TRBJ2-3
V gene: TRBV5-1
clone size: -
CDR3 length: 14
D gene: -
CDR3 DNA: TGCGCCAGCAGCTTGGTGGCTCCCACAGATACGCAGTATTTT
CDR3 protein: CASSLVAPTDTQYF

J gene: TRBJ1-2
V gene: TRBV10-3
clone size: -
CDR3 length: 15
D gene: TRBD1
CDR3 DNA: TGTGCCATCAGTGAGCAGACAGGGGGCTTCTATGGCTACACCTTC
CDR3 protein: CAISEQTGGFYGYTF

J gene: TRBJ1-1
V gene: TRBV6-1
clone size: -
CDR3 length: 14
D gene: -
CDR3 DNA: TGTGCCAGCACCTTCGGCAGGGGTGGGACTGAAGCTTTCTTT
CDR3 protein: CASTFGRGGTEAFF

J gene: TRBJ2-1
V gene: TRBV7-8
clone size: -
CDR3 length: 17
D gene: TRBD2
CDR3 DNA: TGTGCCAGCAGCCGCTACTCTAGCGGGAGTGGTTACAATGAGCAGTTCTTC
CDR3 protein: CASSRYSSGSGYNEQFF

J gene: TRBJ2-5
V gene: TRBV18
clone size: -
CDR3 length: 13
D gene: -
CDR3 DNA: TGTGCCAGCTCACCACTTGGCCAAGAGACCCAGTACTTC
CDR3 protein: CASSPLGQETQYF

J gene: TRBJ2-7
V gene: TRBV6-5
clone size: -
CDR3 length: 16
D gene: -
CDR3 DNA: TGTGCCAGCAGTTCTTTCGTGGTACACTCCTCCTACGAGCAGTACTTC
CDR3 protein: CASSSFVVHSSYEQYF

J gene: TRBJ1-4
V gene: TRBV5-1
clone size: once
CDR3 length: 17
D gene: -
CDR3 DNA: TGCGCCAGCAGCTTGGCCGGAAGGGTTGCAACTAATGAAAAACTGTTTTTT
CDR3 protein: CASSLAGRVATNEKLFF

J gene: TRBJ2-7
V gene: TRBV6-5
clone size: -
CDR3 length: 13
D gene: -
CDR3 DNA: TGTGCCAGCAGTTTCCAGGGTCGGTACGAGCAGTACTTC
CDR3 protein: CASSFQGRYEQYF

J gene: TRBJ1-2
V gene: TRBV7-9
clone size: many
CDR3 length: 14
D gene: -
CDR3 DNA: TGTGCCAGCAGCCGGCAGGACTGGGGCTATGGCTACACCTTC
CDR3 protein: CASSRQDWGYGYTF

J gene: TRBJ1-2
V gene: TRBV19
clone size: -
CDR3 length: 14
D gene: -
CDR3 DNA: TGTGCCAGTAGTATGGATCCGGGCGCAGGGGGCTACACCTTC
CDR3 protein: CASSMDPGAGGYTF

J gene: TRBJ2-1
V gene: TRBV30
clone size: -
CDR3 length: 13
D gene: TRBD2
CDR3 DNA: TGTGCCTGGAGTGGTAGCGGGGTAAATGAGCAGTTCTTC
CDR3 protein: CAWSGSGVNEQFF

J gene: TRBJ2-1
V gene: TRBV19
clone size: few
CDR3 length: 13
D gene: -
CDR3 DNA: TGTGCCAGTAGTATACGGTCCGGTGGTGAGCAGTTCTTC
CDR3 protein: CASSIRSGGEQFF

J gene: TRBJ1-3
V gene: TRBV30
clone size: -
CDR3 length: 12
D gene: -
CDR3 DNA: TGTGCCTGGACAGGGTCTGGAAACACCATATATTTT
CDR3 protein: CAWTGSGNTIYF

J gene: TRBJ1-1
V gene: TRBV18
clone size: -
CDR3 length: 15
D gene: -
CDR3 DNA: TGTGCCAGCTCACCCCAGGGTTTGGCGAACACTGAAGCTTTCTTT
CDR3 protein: CASSPQGLANTEAFF

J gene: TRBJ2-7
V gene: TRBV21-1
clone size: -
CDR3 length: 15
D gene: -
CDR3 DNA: TGTGCCAGCAGCAAAGTAAGGACTAGCTCCTACGAGCAGTACTTC
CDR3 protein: CASSKVRTSSYEQYF

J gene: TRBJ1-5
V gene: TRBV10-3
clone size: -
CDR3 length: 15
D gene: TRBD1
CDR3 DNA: TGTGCCATCAGTGAGGGGTACCAGGGGGATCAGCCCCAGCATTTT
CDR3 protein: CAISEGYQGDQPQHF